This T cell receptor beta chain was identified in a study of cytomegalovirus exposure and HLA in healthy donors. Overall study results and limits: Compared with the roughly 700-donor mean, an Asian-associated ancestry cluster reportedly had fewer N-insertions, according to a later analysis.

Although they were nominally healthy when sampled, donors likely had unrecorded immune exposures. On this clone: Antigen: not known.

The PCR was carried out with 60 Vbeta primers and 13 Jbeta primers. Measured with immunoSEQ multiplex PCR; TCRdb has only the in-frame clones, and not every one. Among roughly 48,000 clones listed, 73% were seen once. V was clipped by 0 bases and J by 2 bases; unmatched bases: 7. The CDR3 consists of 16 residues. From germline, CDR1 is SGHRS and CDR2 YFSETQ. Input material: PBMCs. This TCR came from a man younger than 30 in good health and CMV-seronegative. This chain links TRBV5-1 with TRBJ2-7, with 8 positions matching TRBD1. The CDR3 nucleotides are TGCGCCAGCAGCTTGGCCCGGACAGGGAGGACCTACGAGCAGTACTTC. This gives the protein CASSLARTGRTYEQYF.